The 23 T cell receptor beta chains listed next were all sequenced from one sample in a study of cytomegalovirus exposure and HLA in healthy donors. Primers included in the PCR were 60 Vbeta and 13 Jbeta primers. Here immunoSEQ multiplex PCR was the method, and the copy in TCRdb shows in-frame clones only, minus some. This sample has more than 140,000 clones; more than 65% occur once, and the top ten carry approximately 5.5%. Sequencing was performed on PBMCs. Receptors were obtained from a man aged 25-45 years in good health and CMV-seropositive.

This clone was observed a single time. This chain joins TRBV4-1 and TRBJ2-1; 12 nucleotides align to TRBD2. Trimming took 3 bases from V and 6 from J; bases not matched to a gene: 12. From germline, CDR1 is MGHRA and CDR2 YSYEKL. This CDR3 comprises 18 residues. DNA for the CDR3: TGCGCCAGCAGCCACGACCTAGCGGGAGGGCCATGGGTCAATGAGCAGTTCTTC. Protein: CASSHDLAGGPWVNEQFF.

This chain connects TRBV29-1 to TRBJ2-7; TRBD1 matches at 10 bases. CDR1 and CDR2 (germline): SQVTM, ANQGSEA. V trimming: 2 bases; J trimming: 5 bases; junction bases outside the gene matches: 6. CDR3 length: 14 amino acids. This chain's CDR3 is CSVERWTGGNEQYF. CDR3 bases: TGCAGCGTTGAAAGGTGGACAGGGGGGAACGAGCAGTACTTC.

The rearrangement joins TRBV4-3 to TRBJ2-2, with D possibly being TRBD1 (7 bases). Germline loops: CDR1 LGHNA, CDR2 YSLEER. This CDR3 has 17 residues. With 1 base removed from V and 0 bases from J, the gap between germline ends came to 12 bases. The CDR3 spells CASSQGIRGANTGELFF. The CDR3 nucleotides are TGCGCCAGCAGCCAAGGGATCAGGGGGGCGAACACCGGGGAGCTGTTTTTT.

V usage is TRBV15 and J usage is TRBJ2-7, with unresolved D. V was trimmed by 5 bases and J by 4 bases, leaving 18 bases between them. The CDR3 sequence is 15 residues long. Germline V gene lookup returns CDR1 LNHNV and CDR2 YYDKDF (reference sequence). As DNA, the CDR3 is TGTGCCACCAGCTCTCGCCTCGAGTCTCTGTACGAGCAGTACTTC. It codes for CATSSRLESLYEQYF.

V and J are TRBV6-6 and TRBJ2-1; 8 bases agree with TRBD2. Germline V gene data show CDR1 as MNHNY and CDR2 as SVGAGI (reference sequence). V lost 4 bases to trimming and J lost 5 bases; unmatched junction nucleotides: 10. This CDR3 is built from 16 residues. The CDR3 is CASSSMALADHNEQFF. DNA of the CDR3: TGTGCCAGCAGTTCAATGGCACTAGCGGATCACAATGAGCAGTTCTTC.

This chain joins TRBV7-2 and TRBJ2-7; TRBD2 is a possible D gene (6 bases). Between the trimmed V and J ends, which lost 4 bases and 0 bases, there was a span of 10 bases. The CDR3 spans 14 residues. Germline V gives CDR1 SGHTA, CDR2 FQGNSA. CDR3 bases: TGTGCCAGCAGCTCCCAAGCGGGCTCCTACGAGCAGTACTTC. Protein product: CASSSQAGSYEQYF.

In this sample, this clone turned up once. The V gene is TRBV9, the J gene TRBJ2-2; 12 bases map to TRBD2. The ends lost 3 bases at V and 8 bases at J; junction bases unmatched: 8. The CDR3 extends over 16 amino acids. Germline assignment: CDR1 SGDLS and CDR2 YYNGEE. For the CDR3, the DNA is TGTGCCAGCAGCGGTCTAGCGGGGGGGAGTCCGGGGGAGCTGTTTTTT. This encodes CASSGLAGGSPGELFF.

The V gene is TRBV6-5, the J gene TRBJ2-3, with 7 bases matching TRBD1. CDR3 length equals 15 residues. Germline CDR1 reads MNHEY; CDR2 reads SVGAGI. V was pared by 6 bases and J by 3 bases, with 9 bases of the junction left unmatched. CDR3 sequence reads: CASSRGGKETDTQYF. As DNA, the CDR3 is TGTGCCAGCAGCCGAGGGGGCAAGGAGACAGATACGCAGTATTTT.

Remarks on this clone: The junction departs from germline at one end; a sequencing error may be responsible. The chain recombines TRBV30 with TRBJ2-7; perhaps TRBD1 as D (7 bases). Germline V gives CDR1 GTSNPN, CDR2 SVGIG (reference sequence). The CDR3 totals 11 residues. CDR3: CAWSGQGGQHF. The CDR3 bases are TGTGCCTGGAGTGGTCAGGGGGGTCAGCACTTC.

The V and J genes are TRBV28 and TRBJ2-7; possible D gene TRBD1, 5 bases. V was cut by 1 base and J by 5 bases, with 9 bases left in between. The germline CDR1 and CDR2 sequences are MDHEN and SYDVKM. This CDR3 spans 13 amino acids. The CDR3 region is CASSLSGLHEQYF. In DNA form, the CDR3 reads TGTGCCAGCAGTTTATCAGGGTTACACGAGCAGTACTTC.

This sequence joins TRBV28 and TRBJ2-3; 9 bases align to TRBD2. In germline, CDR1 is MDHEN, CDR2 SYDVKM. V shed 5 bases, J shed 3 bases, and the junction held 3 bases outside the gene matches. CDR3 length: 14 residues. CDR3 in amino acids: CASSVAGVTDTQYF. DNA of the CDR3: TGTGCCAGCAGTGTAGCGGGGGTGACAGATACGCAGTATTTT.

The J gene is TRBJ2-1, the V gene TRBV5-6; 11 bases map to TRBD2. J was trimmed by 5 bases and V by 4 bases; bases with no gene match: 5. CDR1 and CDR2 from the germline V gene are SGHDT and YYEEEE. The CDR3 spans 15 residues. CDR3 DNA: TGTGCCAGCAGCCCTACTAGCGGGGGTAACAATGAGCAGTTCTTC. This translates into CASSPTSGGNNEQFF.

This sequence joins TRBV7-6 and TRBJ2-7; 12 bases agree with TRBD2. Germline CDR1 is SGHVS and CDR2 is FNYEAQ. This CDR3 comprises 13 residues. The trim removed 10 bases at V and 4 bases at J, leaving 5 bases unmatched. The CDR3 DNA is TGTGCCATTGCCGGGACTAGCGGGTACGAGCAGTACTTC. Translating gives CAIAGTSGYEQYF.

This clone was found a few times. This chain joins TRBV21-1 and TRBJ2-3; no check of the table's D call, TRBD1, against the DNA was made. TRBV21-1 is labeled a pseudogene. CDR3 length: 16 amino acids. The CDR3 here is CASSKPTGGPTDTQYF. The CDR3 nucleotides are TGTGCCAGCAGCAAACCAACAGGGGGGCCCACAGATACGCAGTATTTT.

The rearrangement links TRBV2 to TRBJ1-4, with TRBD1 identical over 10 bases. CDR3 size: 17 residues. V lost 6 bases to trimming and J lost 6 bases; unmatched junction nucleotides: 13. In germline, CDR1 is SNHLY, CDR2 FYNNEI. In DNA form, the CDR3 reads TGTGCCAGCAGCGGTTCTCTTCCCGGGACAGGGGATGAAAAACTGTTTTTT. Translation gives CASSGSLPGTGDEKLFF.

The V and J genes are TRBV27 and TRBJ1-5; 10 bases agree with TRBD1. V gave up 5 bases and J gave up 2 bases; unmatched junction bases: 9. Germline-derived CDR1 and CDR2 are MNHEY and SMNVEV (reference sequence). This CDR3 comprises 17 residues. CDR3 bases: TGTGCCAGCAGTCCTACCTGGGGGACAGGGGGCAATCAGCCCCAGCATTTT. Residues: CASSPTWGTGGNQPQHF.

The J gene is TRBJ2-3, the V gene TRBV7-8; TRBD1 might be the D (5 bases). Trimming took off 3 bases at V and 5 bases at J, with 12 bases between the two ends. The germline V gene encodes CDR1 SGHVS and CDR2 FQNEAQ. The CDR3 is made up of 14 amino acids. The CDR3 is CASSFLPQGDTQYF. The CDR3 coding sequence is TGTGCCAGCAGCTTTTTACCGCAGGGAGATACGCAGTATTTT.

The chain employs TRBV5-1 and TRBJ2-7; 7 positions agree with TRBD2. In germline, CDR1 is SGHRS, CDR2 YFSETQ. This CDR3 contains 13 residues. V shed 0 bases and J 4 bases; nucleotides not matched to a gene: 1. For the CDR3, the DNA is TGCGCCAGCAGCTTGGACGGGGGGTACGAGCAGTACTTC. Protein product: CASSLDGGYEQYF.

This chain joins TRBV18 and TRBJ1-6, with TRBD1 matching 8 bases. Germline V gene lookup returns CDR1 KGHSH and CDR2 LQKENI. With V trimmed by 3 bases and J by 11 bases, 9 bases remained unmatched. This CDR3 is 15 amino acids long. The CDR3 nucleotides are TGTGCCAGCTCACCTGGACAGGGAGTCTCGACACCCCTCCACTTT. It specifies CASSPGQGVSTPLHF.

The chain couples TRBV2 to TRBJ2-7; D unclear. The CDR3 is 14 residues long. Germline CDR1 is SNHLY and CDR2 is FYNNEI. Trimming left V 3 bases short and J 2 bases short, with 11 bases between. The CDR3 loop is CASSDGQTTYEQYF. DNA of the CDR3: TGTGCCAGCAGTGATGGGCAGACAACCTACGAGCAGTACTTC.

The CDR3, as DNA: TGTGCCAGCAGTTTTGACCGAAGTTGGACTGGGGAGCTGTTTTTT. Its protein product is CASSFDRSWTGELFF. The V and J genes are TRBV6-1 and TRBJ2-2; TRBD2 might be the D (5 bases). V dropped 5 bases and J dropped 8 bases, with 18 bases sitting between them. CDR1 is MNHNS and CDR2 is SASEGT in the germline V gene. The length of the CDR3 is 15 residues.

The rearrangement links TRBV4-1 to TRBJ1-5; 11 nucleotides agree with TRBD1. CDR1 and CDR2 (germline): MGHRA, YSYEKL. J was trimmed by 5 bases and V by 2 bases; bases with no gene match: 5. This CDR3 has 16 residues. The chain's CDR3 is CASSQLGQGEYQPQHF. The CDR3 DNA reads as TGCGCCAGCAGCCAACTGGGACAGGGGGAGTATCAGCCCCAGCATTTT.

This clone showed up just a few times. The rearrangement links TRBV19 to TRBJ1-2, with D unclear. From germline, CDR1 is LNHDA and CDR2 SQIVND (reference sequence). This CDR3 is built from 15 residues. Trimming left V 9 bases short and J 2 bases short, with 19 bases between. DNA for the CDR3: TGTGCCAGCCAATATTCTTGGGCGCCGAACTATGGCTACACCTTC. Amino acid sequence: CASQYSWAPNYGYTF.